Below, 16 T cell receptor beta chains from the same sample are listed, as sequenced in a study of T cell changes during pregnancy in multiple sclerosis (dated by TCRdb to between 2018 and 2020). The method was the immunoSEQ multiplex PCR assay. TCRdb re-hosts the immuneACCESS table, in-frame sequences only. Its copies lack some clones; in the studies checked, an unresolved V gene accounts for under half of them, and the cause for the rest is not known. The sample table lists about 98,000 clones, around 90% of them with a count of one. The leading ten clones occupy roughly 2.3% of the sample. This specimen consisted of peripheral blood, obtained after pregnancy. These receptors were taken from a female donor in good health, enrolled as a control in a pregnancy study.

With regard to this clone: The junction and the germline gene differ at one end; a read error may be behind it. The V and J genes are TRBV7-7 and TRBJ2-3; D perhaps matches TRBD2 (7 bases). The CDR3 runs to 14 residues. Germline V CDR1 and CDR2: SSHAT, FNYEAQ (reference sequence). The CDR3 region is CASSLRGGRDTQYF. The CDR3 DNA reads as TGTGCTAGCAGCTTAAGGGGGGGTAGGGATACGCAGTATTTT.

V gene TRBV6-5 combines with J gene TRBJ2-7; TRBD2 agrees at 10 bases. The CDR3 sequence is 14 residues long. Germline-derived CDR1 and CDR2 are MNHEY and SVGAGI. J gave up 4 bases and V 7 bases, and 7 bases lay outside the gene matches. CDR3 region: CASNELAGTYEQYF. For the CDR3, the DNA is TGTGCCAGCAACGAACTAGCGGGAACGTACGAGCAGTACTTC.

This chain uses TRBV13 with TRBJ2-2; 9 bases map to TRBD1. The ends lost 3 bases at V and 5 bases at J; junction bases unmatched: 4. Germline CDR1 and CDR2: PRHDT and FYEKMQ (reference sequence). This CDR3 region has 15 residues. CDR3 sequence: CASSFRQGGTGELFF. In DNA form, the CDR3 reads TGTGCCAGCAGCTTCAGACAGGGGGGTACCGGGGAGCTGTTTTTT.

This clone was counted once. J is TRBJ2-5 and V is TRBV9; 10 positions agree with TRBD1. The CDR3 contains 13 residues. Germline assignment: CDR1 SGDLS and CDR2 YYNGEE. V gave up 4 bases and J gave up 7 bases; unmatched junction bases: 4. In nucleotides, the CDR3 is TGTGCCAGCAGCCCGACAGGGGGCTTGACCCAGTACTTC. Its protein is CASSPTGGLTQYF.

The chain links TRBV6-6 to TRBJ1-3, with TRBD1 matching over 9 bases. Unmatched junction bases numbered 10, after V lost 6 bases and J lost 10 bases. There are 14 residues in the CDR3. The germline gives CDR1 MNHNY, CDR2 SVGAGI (reference sequence). The CDR3 here is CASRERDREETIYF. The CDR3 nucleotides are TGTGCCAGCAGGGAGAGGGACAGGGAGGAGACCATATATTTT.

This chain connects TRBV19 to TRBJ1-2, with D unclear. Germline V gene data show CDR1 as LNHDA and CDR2 as SQIVND (reference sequence). V was cut by 1 base and J by 3 bases, with 9 bases left in between. The CDR3 loop spans 14 amino acids. The CDR3 region is CASSIGASDYGYTF. The CDR3 bases are TGTGCCAGTAGTATAGGGGCATCAGACTATGGCTACACCTTC.

The J gene is TRBJ2-7, the V gene TRBV19; TRBD1 aligns across 8 bases. CDR3 length equals 14 residues. The junction had 6 bases not matched to a gene; V was cut back by 5 bases and J by 3 bases. From germline, CDR1 is LNHDA and CDR2 SQIVND (reference sequence). The CDR3 nucleotides are TGTGCCAGTAGTCCAACGACAGGGGACTACGAGCAGTACTTC. Protein sequence: CASSPTTGDYEQYF.

This clone has only a few counts. The chain is built from TRBV5-1 and TRBJ2-1, with D perhaps matching TRBD1 (5 bases). Per germline, CDR1 SGHRS and CDR2 YFSETQ. There are 13 residues in the CDR3. Trimming removed 0 bases at V and 9 bases at J, with 10 bases between. CDR3 nucleotides: TGCGCCAGCAGCTTGGTGCAGGGCTCTGAGCAGTTCTTC. It specifies CASSLVQGSEQFF. Looking up the rest from reference TRBV5-1 and TRBJ2-1 gives the full variable domain: KAGVTQTPRYLIKTRGQQVTLSCSPISGHRSVSWYQQTPGQGLQFLFEYFSETQRNKGNFPGRFSGRQFSNSRSEMNVSTLELGDSALYLCASSLVQGSEQFFGPGTRLTVL.

This rearrangement joins TRBV5-1 to TRBJ2-1; TRBD2 matches at 9 bases. CDR1 and CDR2 (germline): SGHRS, YFSETQ. After removal of 2 bases from V and 5 bases from J, the junction contained 14 bases not matched to a gene. This CDR3 is built from 18 residues. Here the CDR3 DNA reads TGCGCCAGCAGCTTCCGACCTCTAGCGGGGCTGGGGGACAATGAGCAGTTCTTC. It specifies CASSFRPLAGLGDNEQFF.

The chain couples TRBV5-1 to TRBJ2-1; 9 nucleotides agree with TRBD2. The CDR3 runs 15 residues. Germline V gives CDR1 SGHRS, CDR2 YFSETQ. Losses at the gene ends were 3 bases for V and 8 bases for J; bases not matched to a gene: 9. The CDR3 bases are TGCGCCAGCAGCTCCGGACTAGCGCCATTGGATGAGCAGTTCTTC. Translated: CASSSGLAPLDEQFF.

The V call is TRBV7-8, the J call TRBJ2-3; D unclear. The CDR3 covers 12 residues. V lost 1 base, J lost 7 bases, and 6 bases lay in between. CDR1 and CDR2 from the germline V gene are SGHVS and FQNEAQ. The CDR3 here is CASSLELHTQYF. In nucleotides, the CDR3 is TGTGCCAGCAGCTTAGAGCTCCATACGCAGTATTTT.

The chain is built from TRBV19 and TRBJ1-1, with 12 bases that match TRBD1. Trimming cost V 4 bases and J 0 bases; bases outside gene matches: 3. Germline V gene data show CDR1 as LNHDA and CDR2 as SQIVND (reference sequence). The CDR3 extends over 16 amino acids. CDR3 DNA: TGTGCCAGTAGTACCGGGACAGGGGGCTTGAACACTGAAGCTTTCTTT. It codes for CASSTGTGGLNTEAFF.

The rearrangement uses TRBV6-5 and TRBJ1-1; TRBD1 aligns across 8 bases. The CDR3 is made up of 14 amino acids. The V gene's germline CDR1 is MNHEY and CDR2 SVGAGI. The V gene end was trimmed by 5 bases and the J gene end by 2 bases; junction bases not matched to a gene: 4. CDR3 region: CASSGQGLNTEAFF. The CDR3, as DNA: TGTGCCAGCAGTGGACAGGGACTTAACACTGAAGCTTTCTTT.

V gene TRBV6-6 combines with J gene TRBJ1-5; tentatively, D is TRBD1 (5 bases). The CDR3 spans 16 residues. Trimming left V 2 bases short and J 0 bases short, with 11 bases between. Germline CDR1 is MNHNY and CDR2 is SVGAGI (reference sequence). CDR3 region: CASSYTGGASNQPQHF. CDR3 coding DNA: TGTGCCAGCAGTTACACGGGGGGAGCTAGCAATCAGCCCCAGCATTTT.

V is TRBV7-6 and J is TRBJ2-1, with D tentatively TRBD2 (5 bases). Germline V lookup: CDR1 SGHVS, CDR2 FNYEAQ. The CDR3 spans 16 residues. V dropped 1 base and J dropped 4 bases, with 14 bases sitting between them. The CDR3 region has the DNA TGTGCCAGCAGCTTAGATACGGCGGGCGAATACAATGAGCAGTTCTTC. Translation: CASSLDTAGEYNEQFF.

The chain recombines TRBV2 with TRBJ1-1; D may be TRBD1 (6 bases). This CDR3 is 16 amino acids long. The V gene lost 5 bases and the J gene lost 2 bases, with 18 bases spanning the gap. Germline CDR1 reads SNHLY; CDR2 reads FYNNEI. The DNA for the CDR3 is TGTGCCAGCAGTCTGAAAAGACAGGCTCCAAACACTGAAGCTTTCTTT. Amino acid sequence: CASSLKRQAPNTEAFF. The full variable domain, completed using reference TRBV2 and TRBJ1-1, is EPEVTQTPSHQVTQMGQEVILRCVPISNHLYFYWYRQILGQKVEFLVSFYNNEISEKSEIFDDQFSVERPDGSNFTLKIRSTKLEDSAMYFCASSLKRQAPNTEAFFGQGTRLTVV.